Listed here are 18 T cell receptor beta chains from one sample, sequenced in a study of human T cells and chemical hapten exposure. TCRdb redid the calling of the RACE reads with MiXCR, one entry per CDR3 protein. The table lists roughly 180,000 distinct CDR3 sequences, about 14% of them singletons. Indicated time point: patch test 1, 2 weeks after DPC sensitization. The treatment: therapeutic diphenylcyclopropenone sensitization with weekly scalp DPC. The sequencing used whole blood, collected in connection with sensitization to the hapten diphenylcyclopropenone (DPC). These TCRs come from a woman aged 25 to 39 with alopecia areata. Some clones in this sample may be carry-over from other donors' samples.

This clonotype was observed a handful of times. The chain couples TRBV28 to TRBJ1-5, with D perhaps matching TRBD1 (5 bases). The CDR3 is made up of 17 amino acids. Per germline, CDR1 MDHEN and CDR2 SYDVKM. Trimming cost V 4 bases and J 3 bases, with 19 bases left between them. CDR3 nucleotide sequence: TGTGCCAGCAGTTCACCCCCCCCGGGGCAGGTCAATCAGCCCCAGCATTTT. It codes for CASSSPPPGQVNQPQHF.

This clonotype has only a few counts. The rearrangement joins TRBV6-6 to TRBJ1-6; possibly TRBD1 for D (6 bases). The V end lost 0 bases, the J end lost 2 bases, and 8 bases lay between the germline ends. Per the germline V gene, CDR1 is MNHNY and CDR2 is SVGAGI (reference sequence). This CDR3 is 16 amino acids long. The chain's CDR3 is CASSYSRTAYNSPLHF. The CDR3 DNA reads TGTGCCAGCAGTTACTCGAGGACAGCCTATAATTCACCCCTCCACTTT.

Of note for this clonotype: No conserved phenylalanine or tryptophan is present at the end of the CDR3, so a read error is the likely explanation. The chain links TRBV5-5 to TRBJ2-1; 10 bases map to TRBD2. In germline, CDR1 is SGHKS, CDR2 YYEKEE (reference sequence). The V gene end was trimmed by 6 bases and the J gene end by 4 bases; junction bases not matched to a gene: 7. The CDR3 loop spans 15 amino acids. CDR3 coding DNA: TGTGCCAGCACCATTAGCGGGGGGTCATACAATGAGCAGTTCTCC. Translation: CASTISGGSYNEQFS.

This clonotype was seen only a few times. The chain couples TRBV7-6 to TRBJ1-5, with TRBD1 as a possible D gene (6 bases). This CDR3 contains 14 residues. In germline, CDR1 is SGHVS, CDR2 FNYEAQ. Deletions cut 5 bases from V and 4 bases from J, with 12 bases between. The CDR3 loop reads CASSRDIRNQPQHF. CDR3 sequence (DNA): TGTGCCAGCAGCCGGGACATACGAAATCAGCCCCAGCATTTT.

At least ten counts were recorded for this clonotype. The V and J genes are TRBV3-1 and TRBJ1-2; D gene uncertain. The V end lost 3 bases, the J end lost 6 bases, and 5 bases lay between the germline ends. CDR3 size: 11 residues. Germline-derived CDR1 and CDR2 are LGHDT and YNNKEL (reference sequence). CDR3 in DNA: TGTGCCAGCAGCCAGGGGAATGGCTACACCTTC. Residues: CASSQGNGYTF.

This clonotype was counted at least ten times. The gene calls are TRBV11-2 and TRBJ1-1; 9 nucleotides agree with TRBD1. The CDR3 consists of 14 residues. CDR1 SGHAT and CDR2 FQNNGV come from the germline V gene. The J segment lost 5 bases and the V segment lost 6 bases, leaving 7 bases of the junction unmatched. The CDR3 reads CASRANRGLTEAFF. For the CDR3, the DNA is TGTGCCAGCAGAGCTAACAGGGGGCTAACTGAAGCTTTCTTT.

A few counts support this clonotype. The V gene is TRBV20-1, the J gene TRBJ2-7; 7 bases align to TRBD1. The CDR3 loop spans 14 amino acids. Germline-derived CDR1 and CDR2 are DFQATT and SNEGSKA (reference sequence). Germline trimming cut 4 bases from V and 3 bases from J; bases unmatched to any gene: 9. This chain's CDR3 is CSAIVAGTVYEQYF. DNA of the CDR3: TGCAGTGCTATTGTGGCCGGGACAGTCTACGAGCAGTACTTC.

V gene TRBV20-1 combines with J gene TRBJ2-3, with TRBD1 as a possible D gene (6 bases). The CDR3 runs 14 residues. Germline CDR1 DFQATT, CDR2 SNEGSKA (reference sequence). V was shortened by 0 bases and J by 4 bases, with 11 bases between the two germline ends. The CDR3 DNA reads TGCAGTGCTAGAGAGCCAGGGGCGGCAGATACGCAGTATTTT. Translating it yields CSAREPGAADTQYF.

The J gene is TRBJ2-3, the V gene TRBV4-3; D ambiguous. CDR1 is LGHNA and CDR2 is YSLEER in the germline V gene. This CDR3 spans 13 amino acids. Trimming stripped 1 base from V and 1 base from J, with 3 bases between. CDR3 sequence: CASSQVGTDTQYF. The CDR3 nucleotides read TGCGCCAGCAGCCAAGTTGGCACAGATACGCAGTATTTT.

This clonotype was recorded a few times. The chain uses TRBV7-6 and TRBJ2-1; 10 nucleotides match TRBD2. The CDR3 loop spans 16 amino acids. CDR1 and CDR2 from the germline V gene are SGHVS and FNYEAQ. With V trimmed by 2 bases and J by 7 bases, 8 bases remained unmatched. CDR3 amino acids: CASSLFSGGPGNEQFF. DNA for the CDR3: TGTGCCAGCAGCTTATTTAGCGGGGGGCCCGGGAATGAGCAGTTCTTC. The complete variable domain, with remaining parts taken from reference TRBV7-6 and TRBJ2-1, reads GAGVSQSPRYKVTKRGQDVALRCDPISGHVSLYWYRQALGQGPEFLTYFNYEAQQDKSGLPNDRFSAERPEGSISTLTIQRTEQRDSAMYRCASSLFSGGPGNEQFFGPGTRLTVL.

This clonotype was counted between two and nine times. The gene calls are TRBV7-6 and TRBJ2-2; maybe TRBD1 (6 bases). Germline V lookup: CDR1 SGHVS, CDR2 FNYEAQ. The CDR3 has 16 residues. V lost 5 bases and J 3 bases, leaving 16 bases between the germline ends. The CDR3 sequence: CASSSQPGQHTGELFF. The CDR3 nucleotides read TGTGCCAGCAGCAGCCAGCCGGGACAACACACCGGGGAGCTGTTTTTT.

The CDR3 DNA is TGTGCCAGCTCACTACGACAGGCAAACGGGGAGCTGTTTTTT. Protein sequence: CASSLRQANGELFF. The gene calls are TRBV18 and TRBJ2-2; tentatively, D is TRBD1 (6 bases). The V end lost 4 bases, the J end lost 7 bases, and 13 bases lay between the germline ends. The germline CDR1 and CDR2 sequences are KGHSH and LQKENI. The CDR3 is 14 amino acids.

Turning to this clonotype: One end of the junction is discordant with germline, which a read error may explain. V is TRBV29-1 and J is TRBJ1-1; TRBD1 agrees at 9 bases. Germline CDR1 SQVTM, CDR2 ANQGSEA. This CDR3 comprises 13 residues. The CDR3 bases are TGCAGCGTTGACAGGACAGGGGTTACTGAAGCTTACTTT. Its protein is CSVDRTGVTEAYF.

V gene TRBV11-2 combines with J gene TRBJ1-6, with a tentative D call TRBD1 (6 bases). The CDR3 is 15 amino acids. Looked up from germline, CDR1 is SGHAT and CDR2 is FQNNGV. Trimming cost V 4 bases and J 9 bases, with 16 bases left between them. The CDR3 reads CASSYSMQGRSPLHF. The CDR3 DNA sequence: TGTGCCAGCAGCTACAGCATGCAGGGGCGTTCACCCCTCCACTTT.

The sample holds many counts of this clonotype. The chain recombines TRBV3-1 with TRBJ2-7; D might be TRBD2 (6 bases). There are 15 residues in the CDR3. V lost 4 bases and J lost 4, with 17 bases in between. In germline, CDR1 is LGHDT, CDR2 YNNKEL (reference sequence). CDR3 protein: CASSPTTGSRYEQYF. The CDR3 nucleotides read TGTGCCAGCAGCCCCACGACCGGGAGTCGGTACGAGCAGTACTTC.

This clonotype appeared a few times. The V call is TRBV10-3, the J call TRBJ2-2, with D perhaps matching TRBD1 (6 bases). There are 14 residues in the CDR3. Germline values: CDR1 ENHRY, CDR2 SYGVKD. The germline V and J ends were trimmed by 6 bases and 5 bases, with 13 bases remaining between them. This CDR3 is CAISGTPQTGELFF. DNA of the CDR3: TGTGCCATCAGCGGGACACCCCAAACCGGGGAGCTGTTTTTT.

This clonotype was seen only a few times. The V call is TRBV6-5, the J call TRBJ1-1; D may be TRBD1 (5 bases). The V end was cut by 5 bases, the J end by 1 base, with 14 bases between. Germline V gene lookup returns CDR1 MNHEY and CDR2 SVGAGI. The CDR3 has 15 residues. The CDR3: CASSPRDHGNTEAFF. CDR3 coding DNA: TGTGCCAGCAGTCCACGGGACCACGGGAACACTGAAGCTTTCTTT.

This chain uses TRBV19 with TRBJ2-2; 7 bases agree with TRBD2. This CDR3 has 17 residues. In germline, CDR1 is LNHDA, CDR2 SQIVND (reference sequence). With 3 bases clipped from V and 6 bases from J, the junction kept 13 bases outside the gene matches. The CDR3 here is CASSIGGGLLRPGELFF. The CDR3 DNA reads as TGTGCCAGTAGTATCGGCGGGGGACTTCTCCGCCCCGGGGAGCTGTTTTTT.